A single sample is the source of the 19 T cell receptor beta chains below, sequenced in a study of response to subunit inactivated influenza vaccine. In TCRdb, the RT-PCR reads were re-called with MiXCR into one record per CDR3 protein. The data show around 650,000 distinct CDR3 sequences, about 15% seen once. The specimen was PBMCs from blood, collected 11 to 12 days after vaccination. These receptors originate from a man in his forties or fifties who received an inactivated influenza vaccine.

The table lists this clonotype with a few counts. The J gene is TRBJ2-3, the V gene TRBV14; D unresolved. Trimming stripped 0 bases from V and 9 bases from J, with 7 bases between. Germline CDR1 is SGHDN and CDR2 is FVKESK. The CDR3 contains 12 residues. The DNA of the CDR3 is TGTGCCAGCAGCCAAGACACGGTAACGCAGTATTTT. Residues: CASSQDTVTQYF.

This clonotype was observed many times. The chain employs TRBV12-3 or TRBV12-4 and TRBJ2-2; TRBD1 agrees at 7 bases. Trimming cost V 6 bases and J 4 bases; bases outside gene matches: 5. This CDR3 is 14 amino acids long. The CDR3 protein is CASREGASTGELFF. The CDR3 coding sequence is TGTGCCAGCAGAGAGGGGGCGAGCACCGGGGAGCTGTTTTTT.

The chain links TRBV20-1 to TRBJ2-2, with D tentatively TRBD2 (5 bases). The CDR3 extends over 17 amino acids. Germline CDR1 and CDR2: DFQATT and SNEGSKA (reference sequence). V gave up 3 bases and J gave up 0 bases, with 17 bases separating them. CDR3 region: CSASRARGSSNTGELFF. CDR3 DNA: TGCAGTGCTAGTAGGGCCCGGGGTAGCTCGAACACCGGGGAGCTGTTTTTT.

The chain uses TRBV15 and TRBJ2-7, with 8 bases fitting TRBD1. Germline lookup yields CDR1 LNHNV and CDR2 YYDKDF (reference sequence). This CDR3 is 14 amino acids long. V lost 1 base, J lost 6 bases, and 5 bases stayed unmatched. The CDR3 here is CATSRAETGGEQYF. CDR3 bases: TGTGCCACCAGCAGAGCCGAAACAGGGGGCGAGCAGTACTTC.

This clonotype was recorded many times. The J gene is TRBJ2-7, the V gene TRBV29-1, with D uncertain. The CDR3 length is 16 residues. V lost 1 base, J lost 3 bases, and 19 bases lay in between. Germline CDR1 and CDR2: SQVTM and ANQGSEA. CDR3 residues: CSVEGGQTFRNYEQYF. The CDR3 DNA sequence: TGCAGCGTTGAAGGGGGTCAGACATTCAGGAACTACGAGCAGTACTTC.

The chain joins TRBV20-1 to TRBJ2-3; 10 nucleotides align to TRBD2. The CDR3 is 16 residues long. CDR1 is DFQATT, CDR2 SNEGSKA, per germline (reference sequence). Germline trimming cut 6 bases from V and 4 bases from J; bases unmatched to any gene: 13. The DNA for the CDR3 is TGCAGTGCCAAGCTCCTAGCGGGAGCTCGGGCAGATACGCAGTATTTT. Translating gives CSAKLLAGARADTQYF.

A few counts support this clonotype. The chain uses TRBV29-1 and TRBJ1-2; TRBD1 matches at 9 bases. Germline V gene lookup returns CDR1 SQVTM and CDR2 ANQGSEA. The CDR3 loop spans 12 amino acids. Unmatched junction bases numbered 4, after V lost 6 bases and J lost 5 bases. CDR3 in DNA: TGCAGCGTAGCGACAGGGGGATATGGCTACACCTTC. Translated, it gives CSVATGGYGYTF. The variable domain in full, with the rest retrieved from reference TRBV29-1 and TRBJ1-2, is SAVISQKPSRDICQRGTSLTIQCQVDSQVTMMFWYRQQPGQSLTLIATANQGSEATYESGFVIDKFPISRPNLTFSTLTVSNMSPEDSSIYLCSVATGGYGYTFGSGTRLTVV.

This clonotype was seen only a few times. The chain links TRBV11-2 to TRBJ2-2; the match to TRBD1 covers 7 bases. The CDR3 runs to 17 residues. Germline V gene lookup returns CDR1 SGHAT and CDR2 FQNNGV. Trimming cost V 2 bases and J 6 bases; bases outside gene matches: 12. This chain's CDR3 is CASSLRDRVLPAGELFF. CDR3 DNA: TGTGCCAGCAGCTTACGAGACAGGGTCCTTCCCGCCGGGGAGCTGTTTTTT.

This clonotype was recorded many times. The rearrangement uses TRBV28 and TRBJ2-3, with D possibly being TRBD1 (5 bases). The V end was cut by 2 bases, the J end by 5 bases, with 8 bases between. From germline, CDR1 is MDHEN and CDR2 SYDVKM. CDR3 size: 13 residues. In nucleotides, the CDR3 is TGTGCCAGCAGTTTAAGGGGCCAAGATACGCAGTATTTT. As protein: CASSLRGQDTQYF. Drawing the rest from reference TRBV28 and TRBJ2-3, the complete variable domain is DVKVTQSSRYLVKRTGEKVFLECVQDMDHENMFWYRQDPGLGLRLIYFSYDVKMKEKGDIPEGYSVSREKKERFSLILESASTNQTSMYLCASSLRGQDTQYFGPGTRLTVL.

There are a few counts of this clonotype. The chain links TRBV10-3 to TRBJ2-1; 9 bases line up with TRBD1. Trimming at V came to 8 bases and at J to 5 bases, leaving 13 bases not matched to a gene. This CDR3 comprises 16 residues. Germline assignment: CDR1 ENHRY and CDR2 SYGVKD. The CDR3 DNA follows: TGTGCCATCTCGGCAGCCGGGACAGGGAATAACAATGAGCAGTTCTTC. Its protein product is CAISAAGTGNNNEQFF.

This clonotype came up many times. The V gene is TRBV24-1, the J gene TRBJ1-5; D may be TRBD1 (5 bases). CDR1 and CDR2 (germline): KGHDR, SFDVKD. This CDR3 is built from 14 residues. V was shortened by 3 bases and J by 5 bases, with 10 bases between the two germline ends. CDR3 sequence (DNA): TGTGCCACCAGTGATGGGGGGACCCATCAGCCCCAGCATTTT. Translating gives CATSDGGTHQPQHF.

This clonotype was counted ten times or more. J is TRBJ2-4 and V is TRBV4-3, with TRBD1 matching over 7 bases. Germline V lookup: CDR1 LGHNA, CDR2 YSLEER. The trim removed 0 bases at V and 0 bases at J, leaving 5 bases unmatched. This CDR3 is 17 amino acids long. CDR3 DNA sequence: TGCGCCAGCAGCCAAGATCACGGGACAGTAGCCAAAAACATTCAGTACTTC. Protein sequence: CASSQDHGTVAKNIQYF.

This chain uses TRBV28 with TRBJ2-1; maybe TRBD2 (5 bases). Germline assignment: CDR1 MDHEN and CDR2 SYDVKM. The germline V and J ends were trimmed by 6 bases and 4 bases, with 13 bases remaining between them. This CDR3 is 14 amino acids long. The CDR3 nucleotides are TGTGCCAGCAGGAAAGCGGAAGGGTACAATGAGCAGTTCTTC. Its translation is CASRKAEGYNEQFF.

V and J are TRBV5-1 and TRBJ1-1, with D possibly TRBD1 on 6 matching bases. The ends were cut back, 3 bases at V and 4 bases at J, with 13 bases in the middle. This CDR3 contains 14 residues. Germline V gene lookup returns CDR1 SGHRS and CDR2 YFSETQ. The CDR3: CASSSDRAGTEAFF. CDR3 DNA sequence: TGCGCCAGCAGCTCGGACAGAGCGGGCACTGAAGCTTTCTTT.

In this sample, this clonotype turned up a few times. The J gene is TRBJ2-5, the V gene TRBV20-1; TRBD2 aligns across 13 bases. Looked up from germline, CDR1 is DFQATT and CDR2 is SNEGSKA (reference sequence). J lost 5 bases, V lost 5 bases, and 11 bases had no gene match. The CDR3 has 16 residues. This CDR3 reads CSARPTLAGGRETQYF. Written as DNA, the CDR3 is TGCAGTGCTCGACCGACACTAGCGGGAGGGCGTGAGACCCAGTACTTC.

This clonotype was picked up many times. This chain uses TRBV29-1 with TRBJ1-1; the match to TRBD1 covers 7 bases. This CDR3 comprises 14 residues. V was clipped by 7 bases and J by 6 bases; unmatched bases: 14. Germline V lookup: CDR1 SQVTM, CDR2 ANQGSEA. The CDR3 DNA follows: TGCAGCGCTCTCCCCCAAGGGGGCTTCGCTGAAGCTTTCTTT. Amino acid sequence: CSALPQGGFAEAFF.

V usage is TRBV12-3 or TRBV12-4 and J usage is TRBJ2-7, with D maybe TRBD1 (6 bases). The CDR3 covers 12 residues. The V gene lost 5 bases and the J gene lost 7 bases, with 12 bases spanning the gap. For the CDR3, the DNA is TGTGCCAGCAGTCCCTCGGACAGTGAGCAGTACTTC. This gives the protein CASSPSDSEQYF.

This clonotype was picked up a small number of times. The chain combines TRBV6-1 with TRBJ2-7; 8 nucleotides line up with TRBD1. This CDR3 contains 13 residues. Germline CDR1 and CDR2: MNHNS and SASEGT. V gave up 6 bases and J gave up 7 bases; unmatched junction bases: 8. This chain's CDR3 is CASRRQGKWEQYF. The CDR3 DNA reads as TGTGCCAGCAGGAGACAGGGGAAGTGGGAGCAGTACTTC.

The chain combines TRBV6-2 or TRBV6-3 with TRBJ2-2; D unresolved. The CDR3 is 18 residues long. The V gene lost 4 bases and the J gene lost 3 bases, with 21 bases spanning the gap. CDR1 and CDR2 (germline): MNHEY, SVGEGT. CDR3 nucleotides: TGTGCCAGCAGTTTCCGCCTCTTAGATGGAAGGTACACCGGGGAGCTGTTTTTT. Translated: CASSFRLLDGRYTGELFF.